A single sample is the source of the 20 T cell receptor beta chains below, sequenced in a study of cytomegalovirus exposure and HLA in healthy donors. 13 Jbeta primers and 60 Vbeta primers were used for the PCR. Repertoires were generated with immunoSEQ multiplex PCR, while TCRdb's copy carries only in-frame clones and drops some. Of approximately 77,000 clones listed, around 79% are singletons. What was sequenced was PBMCs. The source of these receptors is a man between 35 and 55 years old in good health and CMV-seronegative.

The gene calls are TRBV28 and TRBJ1-1; 9 bases align to TRBD1. The V and J ends lost 2 bases and 5 bases, in that order; junction bases with no gene match: 6. Germline CDR1 reads MDHEN; CDR2 reads SYDVKM. The CDR3 loop spans 15 amino acids. DNA of the CDR3: TGTGCCAGCAGTTTAACAGGGGGCTATCGGACTGAAGCTTTCTTT. The encoded protein is CASSLTGGYRTEAFF.

The chain uses TRBV4-2 and TRBJ2-5, with 7 positions matching TRBD2. Germline CDR1 and CDR2: LGHNA and YNFKEQ. CDR3 length equals 14 residues. With 4 bases clipped from V and 4 bases from J, the junction kept 6 bases outside the gene matches. Written as DNA, the CDR3 is TGTGCCAGCAGCCGGGGGGGGGTCGGAGAGACCCAGTACTTC. Translation: CASSRGGVGETQYF.

This chain joins TRBV6-4 and TRBJ2-1; TRBD2 matches at 8 bases. CDR3 length equals 15 residues. In germline, CDR1 is MRHNA, CDR2 SNTAGT. Germline trimming cut 2 bases from V and 6 bases from J; bases unmatched to any gene: 6. CDR3 amino acids: CASSDGAGESNEQFF. The CDR3 DNA follows: TGTGCCAGCAGTGACGGAGCGGGAGAAAGCAATGAGCAGTTCTTC.

CDR3 in amino acids: CASSQEAQGGSYEQYF. The CDR3 DNA reads as TGCGCCAGCAGCCAAGAAGCGCAGGGCGGCTCCTACGAGCAGTACTTC. The chain links TRBV4-3 to TRBJ2-5; perhaps TRBD1 as D (5 bases). The last part of the DNA fits TRBJ2-7 better; the J call may be wrong. Germline V gene lookup returns CDR1 LGHNA and CDR2 YSLEER. CDR3 size: 16 residues.

The chain couples TRBV28 to TRBJ1-1; D not certain. CDR1 MDHEN and CDR2 SYDVKM come from the germline V gene. V lost 5 bases, J lost 4 bases, and 8 bases lay in between. There are 12 residues in the CDR3. The CDR3 reads CASSVAATEAFF. The CDR3 DNA reads as TGTGCCAGCAGTGTAGCGGCCACTGAAGCTTTCTTT.

This sequence joins TRBV27 and TRBJ2-7, with D possibly TRBD1 on 6 matching bases. Trimming left V 6 bases short and J 6 bases short, with 15 bases between. The germline gives CDR1 MNHEY, CDR2 SMNVEV (reference sequence). This CDR3 has 13 residues. The CDR3 loop reads CASSPRDKSEQYF. In nucleotides, the CDR3 is TGTGCCAGCAGCCCCCGGGACAAGAGCGAGCAGTACTTC.

This clone rates as medium-sized. The rearrangement joins TRBV19 to TRBJ1-1; D call uncertain. The CDR3 extends over 13 amino acids. Germline V gene data show CDR1 as LNHDA and CDR2 as SQIVND (reference sequence). Trimming pared 7 bases from V and 7 bases from J, leaving 16 bases between. The CDR3 protein is CASNKRQELEAFF. DNA of the CDR3: TGTGCCAGTAACAAACGACAAGAGCTTGAAGCTTTCTTT.

J is TRBJ1-2 and V is TRBV7-9, with D unclear. This CDR3 spans 14 amino acids. Germline V gene lookup returns CDR1 SEHNR and CDR2 FQNEAQ (reference sequence). V dropped 1 base and J dropped 6 bases, with 12 bases sitting between them. Written as DNA, the CDR3 is TGTGCCAGCAGCTTAGAGCGGGCGTGGAATGGCTACACCTTC. Translation gives CASSLERAWNGYTF.

CDR3 sequence: CASSPNLGGWQPQHF. CDR3 bases: TGTGCCAGTAGTCCTAATCTTGGGGGGTGGCAGCCCCAGCATTTT. This chain uses TRBV19 with TRBJ1-5; weak D call: TRBD1 (5 bases). The CDR3 consists of 15 residues. V gave up 5 bases and J gave up 7 bases, with 18 bases separating them. From germline, CDR1 is LNHDA and CDR2 SQIVND (reference sequence).

The genes are TRBV11-2 and TRBJ2-1; 13 nucleotides match TRBD2. The CDR3 loop spans 19 amino acids. Germline trimming cut 4 bases from V and 7 bases from J; bases unmatched to any gene: 16. Germline V gene sequence: CDR1 SGHAT, CDR2 FQNNGV. The CDR3 nucleotides read TGTGCCAGCAGCTCACTTAAGAGGTCTCGACTAGCGGGAGGTAATGAGCAGTTCTTC. It translates to CASSSLKRSRLAGGNEQFF.

For the CDR3, the DNA is TGTGCCAGTAGCCTGGGGGGGCTAGTTAAAGAGACCCAGTACTTC. It translates to CASSLGGLVKETQYF. The genes are TRBV19 and TRBJ2-5; D is perhaps TRBD2 (7 bases). V lost 6 bases and J 3 bases, leaving 17 bases between the germline ends. CDR3 length: 15 amino acids. The germline gives CDR1 LNHDA, CDR2 SQIVND (reference sequence).

The chain couples TRBV5-8 to TRBJ1-2; TRBD1 is a possible D gene (6 bases). The germline V gene has CDR1 SGHTS and CDR2 YDEGEE. The CDR3 sequence is 13 residues long. Trimming left V 8 bases short and J 6 bases short, with 17 bases between. Written as DNA, the CDR3 is TGTGCCAGTACCACAGGGCCCAGGAATGGCTACACCTTC. This sequence encodes CASTTGPRNGYTF.

This sequence joins TRBV7-2 and TRBJ1-2, with 12 bases identical to TRBD1. The CDR3 covers 15 residues. Trimming at V came to 1 base and at J to 8 bases, leaving 5 bases not matched to a gene. Germline V gives CDR1 SGHTA, CDR2 FQGNSA. This CDR3 is CASSLGGTGGLGYTF. DNA for the CDR3: TGTGCCAGCAGCTTAGGAGGGACAGGGGGCTTAGGCTACACCTTC.

V usage is TRBV28 and J usage is TRBJ1-5; the match to TRBD1 covers 8 bases. Looked up from germline, CDR1 is MDHEN and CDR2 is SYDVKM. CDR3 length: 15 residues. The V gene end was trimmed by 6 bases and the J gene end by 8 bases; junction bases not matched to a gene: 12. The CDR3, as DNA: TGTGCCAGCAGATCTCCCCAGGGGGCAACGGAGCCCCAGCATTTT. Translation: CASRSPQGATEPQHF.

The chain is built from TRBV5-1 and TRBJ2-7; 7 bases agree with TRBD1. V gave up 3 bases and J gave up 6 bases; unmatched junction bases: 3. This CDR3 is built from 12 residues. Germline CDR1 and CDR2: SGHRS and YFSETQ. CDR3: CASSYKGAEQYF. DNA of the CDR3: TGCGCCAGCAGCTACAAGGGGGCCGAGCAGTACTTC.

This clone was seen only a few times. The chain joins TRBV7-2 to TRBJ2-7; a weak D match, TRBD2 (5 bases). The ends were cut back, 5 bases at V and 0 bases at J, with 14 bases in the middle. Germline V gene sequence: CDR1 SGHTA, CDR2 FQGNSA. The CDR3 contains 15 residues. The CDR3: CASSPGLTSSYEQYF. DNA of the CDR3: TGTGCCAGCAGCCCAGGACTTACAAGCTCCTACGAGCAGTACTTC.

This clone was observed a few times. The CDR3 nucleotides read TGTGCCTGGAGTAGGGGTAGGGGACAGGGAGACGAGCAGTACTTC. This codes for CAWSRGRGQGDEQYF. The chain carries TRBV30 and TRBJ2-7; 9 bases match TRBD1. The CDR3 runs 15 residues. Germline CDR1 reads GTSNPN; CDR2 reads SVGIG (reference sequence). Trimming took 2 bases from V and 5 from J; bases not matched to a gene: 10.

The rearrangement links TRBV7-6 to TRBJ2-7, with a tentative D call TRBD2 (6 bases). Deletions cut 1 base from V and 0 bases from J, with 16 bases between. The CDR3 contains 17 residues. Germline V gene data show CDR1 as SGHVS and CDR2 as FNYEAQ. The CDR3 protein is CASSLDHGLQSSYEQYF. CDR3 nucleotides: TGTGCCAGCAGCTTAGATCATGGACTACAGAGCTCCTACGAGCAGTACTTC.

J is TRBJ1-5 and V is TRBV19; perhaps TRBD1 as D (5 bases). The CDR3 is made up of 16 amino acids. V lost 3 bases to trimming and J lost 2 bases, with 14 bases between them. In germline, CDR1 is LNHDA, CDR2 SQIVND (reference sequence). The CDR3 reads CASSMGGSGGNQPQHF. The CDR3 DNA follows: TGTGCCAGTAGTATGGGGGGGAGTGGGGGCAATCAGCCCCAGCATTTT. The whole variable domain, filled in from reference TRBV19 and TRBJ1-5, reads DGGITQSPKYLFRKEGQNVTLSCEQNLNHDAMYWYRQDPGQGLRLIYYSQIVNDFQKGDIAEGYSVSREKKESFPLTVTSAQKNPTAFYLCASSMGGSGGNQPQHFGDGTRLSIL.

The chain has TRBV28 and TRBJ1-2; the D gene is possibly TRBD1 (6 bases). Germline V gene data show CDR1 as MDHEN and CDR2 as SYDVKM. The CDR3 contains 15 residues. The ends were cut back, 7 bases at V and 5 bases at J, with 20 bases in the middle. DNA for the CDR3: TGTGCCAGCACCGATAGGTTGGGGAGGGGGTATGGCTACACCTTC. It translates to CASTDRLGRGYGYTF.